This is a list of T cell receptor beta chains from one sample in a study of metastatic and nonmetastatic thyroid tumors. Via MiXCR, TCRdb re-called the PCR reads. The sample lists tens of thousands of clones, less than 25% occurring once. Input material: blood. These receptors all come from a male donor with papillary thyroid cancer or a benign thyroid nodule (not recorded which). Some clones in this sample may be carry-over from other donors' samples. Each CDR3 is given with its conserved first and last residue. The D gene is left open where the match is weak.

d_call v_call cdr3_aa
NA TRBV20-1 CSAPAGGLANSPLHF
NA TRBV7-2 CASSWGAPLSYEQYF
NA TRBV7-3 CASSLSGTNEQFF
TRBD2 TRBV19 CASSKPLAGGRNEQFF
NA TRBV11-1 CASSNTPGIGNTEAFF
NA TRBV5-6 CASSLEDCGRNQETQYF
TRBD2 TRBV6-2/TRBV6-3 CASSWPRTSGYEQYF
NA TRBV18 CASSPERGQAYEQYF
NA TRBV20-1 CSAAGSEDEELFF
NA TRBV7-3 CASSTSPGHLEEQYF
NA TRBV6-5 CASSSQGGDSPLHF
NA TRBV20-1 CSARTANTEAFF
NA TRBV19 CASSSGRSGNTIYF
NA TRBV12-3/TRBV12-4 CASSLQSTDTQYF
TRBD1 TRBV6-1 CASRSGPLGGEYGYTF
TRBD1 TRBV12-5 CASVPDRGRSLQETQYF
NA TRBV5-1 CASPRGVRTDTQYF